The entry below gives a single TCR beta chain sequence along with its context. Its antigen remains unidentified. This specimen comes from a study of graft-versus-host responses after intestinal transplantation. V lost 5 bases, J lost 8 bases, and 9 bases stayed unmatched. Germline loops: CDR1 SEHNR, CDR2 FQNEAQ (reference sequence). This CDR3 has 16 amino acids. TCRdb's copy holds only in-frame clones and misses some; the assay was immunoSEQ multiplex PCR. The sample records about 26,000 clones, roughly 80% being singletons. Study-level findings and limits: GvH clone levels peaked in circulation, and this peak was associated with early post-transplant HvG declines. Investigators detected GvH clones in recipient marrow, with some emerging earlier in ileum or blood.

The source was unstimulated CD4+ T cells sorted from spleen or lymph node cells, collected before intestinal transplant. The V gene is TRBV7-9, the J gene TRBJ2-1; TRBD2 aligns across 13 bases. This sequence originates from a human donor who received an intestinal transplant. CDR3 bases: TGTGCCAGCAGCCCAATACTAGCGGGAGGGGTGTATGAGCAGTTCTTC. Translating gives CASSPILAGGVYEQFF.